The entry that follows covers one T cell receptor (beta chain) sequence. The antigen is undetermined. The sample is drawn from a study of shared clonotypes between healthy human individuals. Study-level background: Serving as donors were a couple of women and three men, whose ages spanned 18 to 49. Study-level points and caveats: Shared clonotypes: approximately 5% naive CD4, under 4% naive CD8, about 2.2% memory CD4, 0.4% to 0.45% memory CD8. Non-shared clonotypes displayed generation probabilities falling below those of clonotypes present in all four donors.

V trimming: 6 bases; J trimming: 3 bases; junction bases outside the gene matches: 7. The CDR3 is made up of 15 amino acids. Germline CDR1 SNHLY, CDR2 FYNNEI. CD45RO-negative CD8 cells positively selected for CCR7 made up the naive population, which excluded terminally differentiated effector memory CD45RA+ cells. Original processing notes: In the immunoSEQ data, sequences were junction-only and lacked quality scores, so filtering differed. Produced via immunoSEQ multiplex PCR; TCRdb's table is partial and in-frame only. The V and J calls and clone size come from that table; D and trimming were worked out from the DNA. Of about 1,900,000 clones listed, over 85% were seen once; the top ten hold less than 1.5%.

The chain combines TRBV2 with TRBJ2-7; 11 bases align to TRBD2. The sequencing input was naive CD8+ T cells sorted from blood. This sequence originates from a man younger than 35 in good health. The CDR3 is CASRAGTSGYYEQYF. CDR3 nucleotides: TGTGCCAGCAGAGCCGGGACTAGCGGCTACTACGAGCAGTACTTC.